A single sample is the source of the 12 T cell receptor beta chains below, sequenced in a study of T-cell memory formation after mild COVID-19. TCRdb reprocessed the 5' RACE reads with MiXCR, giving one entry per CDR3 protein. The table has about 340,000 distinct CDR3 sequences, approximately 16% seen once. Input material: PBMCs or a T cell subset sorted from them (not recorded which). Source of these receptors: a man aged 18 to 29 who had mild COVID-19 (a few samples of this study predate the infection). Cell type and time point are not known.

This clonotype appeared many times. The chain links TRBV7-8 to TRBJ2-7; TRBD2 aligns across 7 bases. The germline CDR1 and CDR2 sequences are SGHVS and FQNEAQ. The CDR3 sequence is 12 residues long. CDR3 nucleotides: TGTGCCAGCAGCCTAGCGGCAAACGAGCAGTACGTC. As protein: CASSLAANEQYV.

The gene calls are TRBV4-2 and TRBJ1-2; maybe TRBD1 (5 bases). The CDR3 loop spans 15 amino acids. Germline assignment: CDR1 LGHNA and CDR2 YNFKEQ. The ends were cut back, 1 base at V and 4 bases at J, with 13 bases in the middle. CDR3 loop: CASSQGRGGSYGYTF. The CDR3 nucleotides are TGTGCCAGCAGCCAAGGGCGGGGGGGATCCTATGGCTACACCTTC.

This clonotype was observed many times. This chain uses TRBV20-1 with TRBJ1-1, with 7 nucleotides matching TRBD1. The CDR3 is 14 residues long. Germline V gene sequence: CDR1 DFQATT, CDR2 SNEGSKA (reference sequence). V was clipped by 2 bases and J by 4 bases; unmatched bases: 7. The CDR3 region has the DNA TGCAGTGCTAGAAGTCAGGGGGAACGCACTGAAGCTTTCTTT. As protein: CSARSQGERTEAFF.

This chain joins TRBV20-1 and TRBJ2-3; TRBD2 matches at 12 bases. The CDR3 covers 13 residues. Germline lookup yields CDR1 DFQATT and CDR2 SNEGSKA (reference sequence). With V trimmed by 7 bases and J by 6 bases, 5 bases remained unmatched. The CDR3 sequence: CSGRTSGVDTQYF. The CDR3 coding sequence is TGCAGTGGAAGGACTAGCGGGGTTGATACGCAGTATTTT.

The chain uses TRBV24-1 and TRBJ2-2; D gene unclear. Trimming removed 1 base at V and 8 bases at J, with 4 bases between. Germline V gives CDR1 KGHDR, CDR2 SFDVKD. The CDR3 is 12 residues long. CDR3 residues: CATSDLQGELFF. The CDR3, as DNA: TGTGCCACCAGTGATTTACAGGGGGAGCTGTTTTTT.

This clonotype turned up a few times. The V gene is TRBV11-2, the J gene TRBJ2-1, with 11 bases lining up with TRBD2. CDR1 is SGHAT and CDR2 is FQNNGV in the germline V gene. This CDR3 is 14 amino acids long. With 3 bases clipped from V and 7 bases from J, the junction kept 2 bases outside the gene matches. The CDR3 spells CASSLIAGGNEQFF. Written as DNA, the CDR3 is TGTGCCAGCAGCTTGATAGCGGGGGGGAATGAGCAGTTCTTC.

This clonotype was seen a few times. The chain carries TRBV20-1 and TRBJ1-1, with TRBD1 identical over 7 bases. Trimming took 2 bases from V and 3 from J; bases not matched to a gene: 6. The CDR3 sequence is 14 residues long. Germline values: CDR1 DFQATT, CDR2 SNEGSKA (reference sequence). The CDR3 loop reads CSARPQGMYTEAFF. In nucleotides, the CDR3 is TGCAGTGCTAGACCACAGGGGATGTACACTGAAGCTTTCTTT.

The CDR3 is CASSPLTELNTGELFF. The CDR3 DNA follows: TGTGCCAGCTCACCCCTGACAGAGCTGAACACCGGGGAGCTGTTTTTT. The genes are TRBV18 and TRBJ2-2; a weak D match, TRBD1 (5 bases). The CDR3 consists of 16 residues. Trimming shortened V by 3 bases and J by 1 base, and 12 bases separated the two germline ends. The germline CDR1 and CDR2 sequences are KGHSH and LQKENI.

This clonotype was observed a handful of times. J is TRBJ2-1 and V is TRBV4-1; D is ambiguous. In germline, CDR1 is MGHRA, CDR2 YSYEKL. V dropped 0 bases and J dropped 7 bases, with 7 bases sitting between them. CDR3 size: 13 residues. CDR3 sequence reads: CASSQDPSNEQFF. CDR3 DNA sequence: TGCGCCAGCAGCCAAGATCCTAGTAATGAGCAGTTCTTC.

The CDR3 loop is CASSPTVSLPSGGSYEQYF. DNA of the CDR3: TGCGCCAGCAGCCCCACAGTGTCACTTCCTAGCGGGGGGTCCTACGAGCAGTACTTC. The V and J genes are TRBV4-3 and TRBJ2-7; 11 nucleotides align to TRBD2. The CDR3 length is 19 residues. With V trimmed by 4 bases and J by 1 base, 15 bases remained unmatched. The germline V gene encodes CDR1 LGHNA and CDR2 YSLEER.

This clonotype was observed many times. J is TRBJ2-5 and V is TRBV12-3 or TRBV12-4, with 12 bases aligning to TRBD2. V trimming: 2 bases; J trimming: 1 base; junction bases outside the gene matches: 2. This CDR3 spans 16 amino acids. The CDR3 spells CASSLTSGGLQETQYF. The CDR3 nucleotides are TGTGCCAGCAGTTTAACTAGCGGGGGGCTCCAAGAGACCCAGTACTTC.

This clonotype was observed at least ten times. This CDR3 is CSASDGFMNTEAFF. CDR3 coding DNA: TGCAGTGCTAGTGACGGATTCATGAACACTGAAGCTTTCTTT. V usage is TRBV20-1 and J usage is TRBJ1-1; no clear D gene. The V end lost 3 bases, the J end lost 0 bases, and 11 bases lay between the germline ends. Germline CDR1 reads DFQATT; CDR2 reads SNEGSKA (reference sequence). CDR3 length equals 14 residues.